These T cell receptor beta chains were read from a single sample in a study of cytomegalovirus exposure and HLA in healthy donors. Produced via immunoSEQ multiplex PCR; TCRdb's table is partial and in-frame only. The table has around 98,000 clones, around nine tenths seen once; the top ten hold roughly 3.9%. Sequences were obtained from PBMCs. The source is a woman younger than 45 in good health and CMV-seronegative. CDR3s include the opening cysteine and the closing phenylalanine or tryptophan. A D gene is named only where the DNA matches it firmly.

j_gene	v_gene	d_gene	CDR3aa	CDR3nt
TRBJ1-1	TRBV7-9	NA	CASSSRGGAMNTEAFF	TGTGCCAGCAGTTCCCGAGGGGGTGCCATGAACACTGAAGCTTTCTTT
TRBJ1-4	TRBV7-9	NA	CASSLGSSNEKLFF	TGTGCCAGCAGCTTAGGGTCGAGTAATGAAAAACTGTTTTTT
TRBJ2-7	TRBV27	TRBD1	CASSDRVSIYEQYF	TGTGCCAGCAGTGACAGGGTCAGCATCTACGAGCAGTACTTC
TRBJ2-1	TRBV5-1	NA	CASSLDSFNNEQFF	TGCGCCAGCAGCTTAGATAGCTTCAACAATGAGCAGTTCTTC
TRBJ1-5	TRBV28	NA	CASSLRLGETQPQHF	TGTGCCAGCAGTTTAAGGCTCGGGGAGACTCAGCCCCAGCATTTT
TRBJ2-5	TRBV2	TRBD2	CASSEGTGGRQTQYF	TGTGCCAGCAGTGAAGGAACGGGGGGGCGTCAGACCCAGTACTTC
TRBJ2-1	TRBV7-2	TRBD2	CASSQLAGEGEQFF	TGTGCCAGCAGCCAACTAGCGGGAGAGGGGGAGCAGTTCTTC
TRBJ2-3	TRBV5-1	NA	CASSPPASEAQYF	TGCGCCAGCAGCCCCCCTGCATCGGAGGCGCAGTATTTT
TRBJ1-1	TRBV27	NA	CASRPGQLMNTEAFF	TGTGCCAGCAGGCCTGGACAGCTCATGAACACTGAAGCTTTCTTT
TRBJ2-3	TRBV5-1	TRBD2	CASGGLAGEDTQYF	TGCGCCAGCGGAGGACTAGCGGGAGAAGATACGCAGTATTTT
TRBJ1-2	TRBV28	TRBD1	CASSLLGQPNYGYTF	TGTGCCAGCAGTTTATTGGGACAGCCTAACTATGGCTACACCTTC
TRBJ2-5	TRBV9	TRBD2	CASSVGGGNQETQYF	TGTGCCAGCAGCGTAGGCGGGGGAAATCAAGAGACCCAGTACTTC
TRBJ1-2	TRBV11-2	TRBD1	CASSEGGQGRGGYTF	TGTGCCAGCAGCGAAGGGGGACAGGGGAGGGGTGGCTACACCTTC
TRBJ2-1	TRBV28	TRBD2	CASSTGTSGRSYEQFF	TGTGCCAGCAGTACTGGGACTAGCGGGAGGTCCTATGAGCAGTTCTTC
TRBJ2-7	TRBV4-1	TRBD1	CASSQDDRAAWGEQYF	TGCGCCAGCAGCCAAGACGACAGGGCCGCTTGGGGGGAGCAGTACTTC
TRBJ2-2	TRBV29-1	TRBD1	CSVGPPGQGITGELFF	TGCAGCGTTGGGCCACCTGGACAGGGAATCACCGGGGAGCTGTTTTTT
TRBJ1-5	TRBV7-8	TRBD1	CASSTRQGNQPQHF	TGTGCCAGCAGCACCCGACAGGGGAATCAGCCCCAGCATTTT